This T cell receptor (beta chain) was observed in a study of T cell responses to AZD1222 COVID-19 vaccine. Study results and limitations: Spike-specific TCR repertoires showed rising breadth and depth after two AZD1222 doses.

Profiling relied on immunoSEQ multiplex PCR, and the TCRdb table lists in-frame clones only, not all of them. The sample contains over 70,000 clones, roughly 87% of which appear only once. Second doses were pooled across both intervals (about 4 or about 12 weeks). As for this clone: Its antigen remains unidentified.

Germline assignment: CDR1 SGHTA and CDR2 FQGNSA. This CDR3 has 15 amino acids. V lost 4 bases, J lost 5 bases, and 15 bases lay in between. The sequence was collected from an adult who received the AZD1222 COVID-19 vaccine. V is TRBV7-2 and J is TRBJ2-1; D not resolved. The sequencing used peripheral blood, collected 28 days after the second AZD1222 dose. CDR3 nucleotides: TGTGCCAGCAGCTCTCCCCTGGGGTGGCACAATGAGCAGTTCTTC. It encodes CASSSPLGWHNEQFF.